The next 14 T cell receptor beta chains were all read from a single sample in a study of blood T cells in healthy people across ages. Primed by a sample-barcoded 5' primer and a J-beta primer mix, a second PCR proceeded for about 6 to 11 cycles. MiXCR, applied by TCRdb to the 5' RACE reads, yields one record per CDR3 protein. This sample has 550,000 to 600,000 distinct CDR3 sequences, with 25% to 30% found just once. The specimen was blood. These receptors originate from a woman in her seventies in good health.

This clonotype has more than one count but fewer than ten. The chain carries TRBV7-2 and TRBJ1-4; D uncertain. Between the trimmed V and J ends, which lost 4 bases and 5 bases, there was a span of 11 bases. The CDR3 loop spans 14 amino acids. The germline CDR1 and CDR2 sequences are SGHTA and FQGNSA. CDR3 amino acids: CASSSWELNEKLFF. In nucleotides, the CDR3 is TGTGCCAGCAGCTCCTGGGAGCTGAATGAAAAACTGTTTTTT.

Concerning this clonotype: The junction departs from the called germline gene at one end, perhaps through a read error. The chain has TRBV7-7 and TRBJ2-3; 9 nucleotides align to TRBD1. The length of the CDR3 is 15 residues. Germline assignment: CDR1 SSHAT and CDR2 FNYEAQ (reference sequence). The CDR3 coding sequence is TGTGCTAGCAGCTTAACCGGGACAGGGTTAGAGACGCAGTATTTT. It encodes CASSLTGTGLETQYF.

The V call is TRBV3-1, the J call TRBJ1-2; D uncertain. V gave up 3 bases and J gave up 8 bases, with 13 bases separating them. Germline V gene lookup returns CDR1 LGHDT and CDR2 YNNKEL (reference sequence). CDR3 length equals 13 residues. The CDR3 DNA is TGTGCCAGCAGCCATGGTCACGCTCGGGGCTACACCTTC. Translation: CASSHGHARGYTF.

This clonotype was picked up one time. This chain uses TRBV7-3 with TRBJ2-5; TRBD2 aligns across 11 bases. Germline V gene lookup returns CDR1 SGHTA and CDR2 FQGTGA. The CDR3 runs 16 residues. The J segment lost 5 bases and the V segment lost 3 bases, leaving 8 bases of the junction unmatched. Written as DNA, the CDR3 is TGTGCCAGCAGCTTCGTGGGGACTAGCGGCAAGGAGACCCAGTACTTC. It is translated as CASSFVGTSGKETQYF.

V and J are TRBV4-1 and TRBJ1-4; possibly TRBD1 for D (5 bases). The V end lost 2 bases, the J end lost 5 bases, and 21 bases lay between the germline ends. The CDR3 sequence is 18 residues long. Germline lookup yields CDR1 MGHRA and CDR2 YSYEKL. The CDR3 DNA reads TGCGCCAGCAGCCAACCCGGGGACTCATCCTCCCGGAATGAAAAACTGTTTTTT. Translation gives CASSQPGDSSSRNEKLFF.

This clonotype was detected a few times. The chain carries TRBV5-1 and TRBJ2-5; 10 bases are shared with TRBD2. The CDR3 runs 16 residues. The trim removed 4 bases at V and 4 bases at J, leaving 10 bases unmatched. CDR1 SGHRS and CDR2 YFSETQ come from the germline V gene. The CDR3 region is CASSPQGAGGRETQYF. The CDR3 bases are TGCGCCAGCAGCCCCCAAGGAGCGGGGGGGCGAGAGACCCAGTACTTC.

The CDR3 region is CASSLGDGLDSPLHF. Here the CDR3 DNA reads TGCGCCAGCAGCCTCGGGGACGGCCTTGATTCACCCCTCCACTTT. This rearrangement joins TRBV4-3 to TRBJ1-6; maybe TRBD1 (5 bases). Deletions cut 4 bases from V and 8 bases from J, with 15 bases between. Germline CDR1 LGHNA, CDR2 YSLEER. There are 15 residues in the CDR3.

This rearrangement joins TRBV9 to TRBJ2-5; 8 nucleotides agree with TRBD1. CDR3 size: 14 residues. The J segment lost 0 bases and the V segment lost 2 bases, leaving 0 bases of the junction unmatched. Germline lookup yields CDR1 SGDLS and CDR2 YYNGEE. In DNA, the CDR3 is TGTGCCAGCAGCGTGACAGGGGACCAAGAGACCCAGTACTTC. This encodes CASSVTGDQETQYF.

The rearrangement links TRBV5-1 to TRBJ2-5, with TRBD1 identical over 11 bases. Germline trimming cut 7 bases from V and 5 bases from J; bases unmatched to any gene: 7. The germline V gene has CDR1 SGHRS and CDR2 YFSETQ. The CDR3 length is 14 residues. The CDR3 spells CASESGTGGETQYF. DNA of the CDR3: TGCGCCAGCGAGTCCGGGACAGGGGGTGAGACCCAGTACTTC.

This chain connects TRBV5-1 to TRBJ1-4; possibly TRBD1 for D (5 bases). Looked up from germline, CDR1 is SGHRS and CDR2 is YFSETQ. Deletions cut 5 bases from V and 3 bases from J, with 20 bases between. The CDR3 spans 17 residues. The CDR3 nucleotides are TGCGCCAGCAGTCCCGGGACCGGGTCCGTATCTAATGAAAAACTGTTTTTT. Its translation is CASSPGTGSVSNEKLFF.

To note about this clonotype: A read error may produce the germline difference seen at one junction end. The chain recombines TRBV6-1 with TRBJ2-2; 9 nucleotides agree with TRBD1. The CDR3 contains 16 residues. Per germline, CDR1 MNHNS and CDR2 SASEGT. The CDR3 loop reads CASSEVTGGFTGELFF. DNA of the CDR3: TGTGCCAGCAGTGAAGTCACAGGGGGCTTCACCGGGGAGCTGTTCTTT.

This clonotype has only a few counts. The chain links TRBV19 to TRBJ1-5; perhaps TRBD1 as D (5 bases). The CDR3 is 14 residues long. CDR1 and CDR2 from the germline V gene are LNHDA and SQIVND (reference sequence). Trimming took off 4 bases at V and 6 bases at J, with 13 bases between the two ends. The CDR3 DNA reads as TGTGCCAGTAGTAAGGGGTTCGATCTTCAGCCCCAGCATTTT. This codes for CASSKGFDLQPQHF.

V usage is TRBV5-1 and J usage is TRBJ1-2; D gene unclear. CDR1 and CDR2 (germline): SGHRS, YFSETQ. This CDR3 comprises 13 residues. Trimming left V 0 bases short and J 4 bases short, with 7 bases between. Here the CDR3 reads CASSLVAVYGYTF. The CDR3 DNA sequence: TGCGCCAGCAGCTTGGTGGCAGTCTATGGCTACACCTTC.

Points on this clonotype: This may be a read error, as it is one base from a much larger clone. This rearrangement joins TRBV29-1 to TRBJ2-5; perhaps D is TRBD1 or TRBD2 (5 bases each). The CDR3 is made up of 12 amino acids. Germline V gives CDR1 SQVTM, CDR2 ANQGSEA. The CDR3 sequence is CCVDQGEETQYF. DNA for the CDR3: TGCTGCGTTGATCAAGGGGAGGAGACCCAGTACTTC. Variable domain in full (rest from reference TRBV29-1 and TRBJ2-5): SAVISQKPSRDICQRGTSLTIQCQVDSQVTMMFWYRQQPGQSLTLIATANQGSEATYESGFVIDKFPISRPNLTFSTLTVSNMSPEDSSIYLCCVDQGEETQYFGPGTRLLVL.